This T cell receptor beta chain is drawn from a study of T cells after yellow fever vaccination. The overall study: It was SMART-Seq v4 Ultra Low Input that prepared the fractions with low cell numbers.

Details on this clonotype: Its matching antigen is unknown.

Whole-study findings and limits: Researchers report a weaker secondary response that nonetheless peaked faster, day 5 versus 15. Contaminants from the bulk population, in the form of abundant clonotypes, could be found in FACS-sorted repertoires. After the booster, 96% of CD4 and 75% to 90% of CD8 primary-response clones were re-detected.

V was clipped by 5 bases and J by 3 bases, with 10 bases between them. This CDR3 spans 13 amino acids. TCRdb called the 5' RACE reads again in MiXCR, with one record for every CDR3 protein. The table has fewer than 450,000 distinct CDR3 sequences, under 14% seen once; the top ten hold around 19%. The V call is TRBV12-3 or TRBV12-4, the J call TRBJ1-1; D is unclear. The TCR comes from a man between 18 and 29 years old who received the YFV17D yellow fever vaccine. Sequencing used PBMCs, obtained on the day of the first yellow fever vaccination. The DNA for the CDR3 is TGTGCCAGCAGTCTACTACGAGACACTGAAGCTTTCTTT. Its protein is CASSLLRDTEAFF.